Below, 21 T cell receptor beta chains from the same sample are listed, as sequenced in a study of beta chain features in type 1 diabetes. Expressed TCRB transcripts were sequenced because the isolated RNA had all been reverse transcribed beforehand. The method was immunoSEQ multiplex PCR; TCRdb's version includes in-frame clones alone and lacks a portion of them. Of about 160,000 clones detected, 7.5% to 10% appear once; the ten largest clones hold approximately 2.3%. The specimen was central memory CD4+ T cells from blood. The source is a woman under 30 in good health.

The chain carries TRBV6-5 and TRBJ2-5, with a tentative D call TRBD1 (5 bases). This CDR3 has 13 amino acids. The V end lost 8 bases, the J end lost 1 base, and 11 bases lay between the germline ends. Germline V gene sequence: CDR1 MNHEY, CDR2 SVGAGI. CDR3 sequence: CASGKGFQETQYF. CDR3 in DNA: TGTGCCAGCGGGAAGGGGTTCCAAGAGACCCAGTACTTC.

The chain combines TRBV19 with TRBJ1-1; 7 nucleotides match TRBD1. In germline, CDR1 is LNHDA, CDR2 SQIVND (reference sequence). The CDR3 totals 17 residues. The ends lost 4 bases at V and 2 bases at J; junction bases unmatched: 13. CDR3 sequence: CASSTWTGPLRNTEAFF. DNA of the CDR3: TGTGCCAGTAGTACCTGGACAGGACCCCTTCGTAACACTGAAGCTTTCTTT.

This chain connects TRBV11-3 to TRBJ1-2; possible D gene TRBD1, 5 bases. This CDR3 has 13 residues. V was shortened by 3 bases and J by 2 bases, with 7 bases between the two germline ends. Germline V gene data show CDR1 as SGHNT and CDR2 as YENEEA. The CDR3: CASSFSGNYGYTF. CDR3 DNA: TGTGCCAGCAGCTTTTCAGGGAACTATGGCTACACCTTC.

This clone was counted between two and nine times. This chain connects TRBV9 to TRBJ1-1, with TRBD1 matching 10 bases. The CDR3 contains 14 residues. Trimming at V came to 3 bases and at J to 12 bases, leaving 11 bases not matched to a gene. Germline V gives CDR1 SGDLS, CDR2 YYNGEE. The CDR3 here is CASSGTTGGAVSFF. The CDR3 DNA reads TGTGCCAGCAGCGGAACGACAGGGGGCGCGGTGTCTTTCTTT.

CDR3 nucleotide sequence: TGCAGCGTTGTGGACAACAGACAAGCTTTCTTT. Protein: CSVVDNRQAFF. This chain connects TRBV29-1 to TRBJ1-1, with D possibly matching TRBD1 (5 bases). Trimming cost V 4 bases and J 9 bases, with 12 bases left between them. Germline V gene data show CDR1 as SQVTM and CDR2 as ANQGSEA. The CDR3 loop spans 11 amino acids.

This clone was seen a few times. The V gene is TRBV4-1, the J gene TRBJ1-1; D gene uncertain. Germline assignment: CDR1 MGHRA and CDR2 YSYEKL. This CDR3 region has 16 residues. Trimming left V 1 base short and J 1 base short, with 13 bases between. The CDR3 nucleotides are TGCGCCAGCAGCCAAGGGGTGACCCGGGGGAACACTGAAGCTTTCTTT. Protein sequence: CASSQGVTRGNTEAFF.

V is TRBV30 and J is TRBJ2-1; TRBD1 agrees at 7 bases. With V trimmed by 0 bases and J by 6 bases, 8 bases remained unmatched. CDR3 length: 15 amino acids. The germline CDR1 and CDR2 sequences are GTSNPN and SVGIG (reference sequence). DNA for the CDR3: TGTGCCTGGAGTGTACGGGGACAGAGATTCAATGAGCAGTTCTTC. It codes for CAWSVRGQRFNEQFF.

The CDR3 sequence is CASSLLGGEQYF. For the CDR3, the DNA is TGTGCCAGCAGCTTATTAGGGGGCGAGCAGTACTTC. The chain is built from TRBV13 and TRBJ2-7; a possible D gene is TRBD1 (6 bases). Germline V lookup: CDR1 PRHDT, CDR2 FYEKMQ (reference sequence). CDR3 length: 12 residues. Trimming stripped 2 bases from V and 6 bases from J, with 8 bases between.

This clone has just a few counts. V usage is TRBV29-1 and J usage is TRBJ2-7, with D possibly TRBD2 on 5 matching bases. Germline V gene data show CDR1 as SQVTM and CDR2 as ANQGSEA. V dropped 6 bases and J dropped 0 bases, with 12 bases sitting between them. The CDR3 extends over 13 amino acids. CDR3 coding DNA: TGCAGCGTCCCAGCGGTCGGCTCCTACGAGCAGTACTTC. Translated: CSVPAVGSYEQYF.

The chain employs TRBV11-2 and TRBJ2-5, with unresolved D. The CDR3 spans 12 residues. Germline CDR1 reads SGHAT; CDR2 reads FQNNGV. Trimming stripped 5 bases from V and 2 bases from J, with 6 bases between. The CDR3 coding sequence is TGTGCCAGCAGCGAACAACAAGAGACCCAGTACTTC. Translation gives CASSEQQETQYF.

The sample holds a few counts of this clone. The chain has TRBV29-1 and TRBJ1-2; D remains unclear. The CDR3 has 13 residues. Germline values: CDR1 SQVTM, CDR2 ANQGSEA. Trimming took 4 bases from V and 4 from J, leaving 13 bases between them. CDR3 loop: CSVAVGASYGYTF. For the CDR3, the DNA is TGCAGCGTTGCGGTCGGAGCGAGCTATGGCTACACCTTC.

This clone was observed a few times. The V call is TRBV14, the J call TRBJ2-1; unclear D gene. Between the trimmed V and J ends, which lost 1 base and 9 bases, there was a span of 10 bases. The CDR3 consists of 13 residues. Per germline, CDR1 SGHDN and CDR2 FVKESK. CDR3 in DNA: TGTGCCAGCAGCCAAGTCAGGCCCGGTGAGCAGTTCTTC. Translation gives CASSQVRPGEQFF.

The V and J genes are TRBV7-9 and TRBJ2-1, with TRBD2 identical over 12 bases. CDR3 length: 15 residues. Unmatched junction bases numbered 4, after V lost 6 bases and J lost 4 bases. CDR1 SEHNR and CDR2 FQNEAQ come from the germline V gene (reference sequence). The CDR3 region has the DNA TGTGCCAGCAGGTTCACTAGCGGGGGGTACAATGAGCAGTTCTTC. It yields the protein CASRFTSGGYNEQFF.

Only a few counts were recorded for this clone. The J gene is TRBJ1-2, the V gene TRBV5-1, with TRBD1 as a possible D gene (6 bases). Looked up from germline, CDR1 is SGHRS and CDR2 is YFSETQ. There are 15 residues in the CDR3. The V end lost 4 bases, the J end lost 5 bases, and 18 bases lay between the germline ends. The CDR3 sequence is CASSPTVGAEYGYTF. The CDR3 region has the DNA TGCGCCAGCAGCCCAACCGTGGGGGCTGAATATGGCTACACCTTC.

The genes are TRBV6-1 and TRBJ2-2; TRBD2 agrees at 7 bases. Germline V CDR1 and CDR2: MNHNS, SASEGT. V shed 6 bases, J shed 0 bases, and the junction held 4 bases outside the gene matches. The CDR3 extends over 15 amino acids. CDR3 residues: CASRGRGANTGELFF. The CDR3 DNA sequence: TGTGCCAGCAGAGGGAGGGGCGCGAACACCGGGGAGCTGTTTTTT.

The CDR3 DNA reads as TGTGCCAGCAGCTTGACCTACAGGACAGGGCGCCCTCGCGATCAGCCCCAGCATTTT. It specifies CASSLTYRTGRPRDQPQHF. The rearrangement uses TRBV5-6 and TRBJ1-5, with 8 nucleotides matching TRBD1. Trimming took 1 base from V and 5 from J; bases not matched to a gene: 17. The length of the CDR3 is 19 residues. In germline, CDR1 is SGHDT, CDR2 YYEEEE.

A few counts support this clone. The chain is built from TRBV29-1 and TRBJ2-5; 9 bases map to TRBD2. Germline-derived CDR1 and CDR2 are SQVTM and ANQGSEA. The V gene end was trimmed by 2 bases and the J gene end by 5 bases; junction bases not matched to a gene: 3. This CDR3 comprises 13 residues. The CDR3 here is CSVERSGGETQYF. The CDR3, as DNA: TGCAGCGTTGAAAGGAGCGGGGGGGAGACCCAGTACTTC.

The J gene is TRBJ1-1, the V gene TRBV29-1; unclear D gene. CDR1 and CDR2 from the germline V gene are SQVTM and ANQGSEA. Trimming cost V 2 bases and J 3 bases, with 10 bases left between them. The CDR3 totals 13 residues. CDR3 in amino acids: CSVERAEDTEAFF. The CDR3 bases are TGCAGCGTTGAAAGGGCGGAGGACACTGAAGCTTTCTTT. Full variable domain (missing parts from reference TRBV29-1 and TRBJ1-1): SAVISQKPSRDICQRGTSLTIQCQVDSQVTMMFWYRQQPGQSLTLIATANQGSEATYESGFVIDKFPISRPNLTFSTLTVSNMSPEDSSIYLCSVERAEDTEAFFGQGTRLTVV.

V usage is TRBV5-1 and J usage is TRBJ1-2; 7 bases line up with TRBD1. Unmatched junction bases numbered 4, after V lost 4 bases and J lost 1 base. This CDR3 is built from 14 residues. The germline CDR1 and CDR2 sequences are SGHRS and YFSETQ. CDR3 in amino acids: CASSQSGGNYGYTF. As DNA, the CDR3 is TGCGCCAGCAGCCAATCAGGGGGTAACTATGGCTACACCTTC.

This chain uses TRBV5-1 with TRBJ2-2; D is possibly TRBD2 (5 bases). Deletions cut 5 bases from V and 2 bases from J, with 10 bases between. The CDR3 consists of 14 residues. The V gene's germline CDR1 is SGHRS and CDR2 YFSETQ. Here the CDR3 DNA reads TGCGCCAGCAGTAAGGACTCTAACACCGGGGAGCTGTTTTTT. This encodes CASSKDSNTGELFF. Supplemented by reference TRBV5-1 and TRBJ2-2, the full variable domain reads KAGVTQTPRYLIKTRGQQVTLSCSPISGHRSVSWYQQTPGQGLQFLFEYFSETQRNKGNFPGRFSGRQFSNSRSEMNVSTLELGDSALYLCASSKDSNTGELFFGEGSRLTVL.

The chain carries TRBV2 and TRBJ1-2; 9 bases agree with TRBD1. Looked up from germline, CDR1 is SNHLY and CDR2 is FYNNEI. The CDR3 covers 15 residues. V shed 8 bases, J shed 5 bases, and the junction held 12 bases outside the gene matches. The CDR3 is CASREVQTGGYGYTF. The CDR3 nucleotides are TGTGCCAGCCGAGAGGTTCAGACAGGGGGGTATGGCTACACCTTC.